This TCR beta chain was recorded in a study of spatial heterogeneity in lung cancer. Whole-study context: Each time, sequencing found more beta-chain sequences than alpha-chain sequences.

Indicated time point: sample taken at primary tumor resection. Frozen PBMC, nontumor lung or tumor provided whole RNA, which was sequenced unsorted. The donors were more than 70 patients with non-small cell lung cancer that was early-stage and untreated. Regarding the study as a whole: At tumor resection, ubiquitous expanded TCRs were detected in blood more often than later.

This clonotype has just one count. Antigen unknown. One junction end disagrees with the germline gene, perhaps due to a read error. TCR cDNA molecules were tagged individually, and each one carried a unique molecular identifier. TCRdb independently ran MiXCR on the 5' RACE reads; one entry per CDR3 protein. The sample lists just under 95,000 distinct CDR3 sequences; about 12% were seen once. This CDR3 has 14 amino acids. Germline lookup yields CDR1 SGHTA and CDR2 FQGNSA. The gene calls are TRBV7-2 and TRBJ2-3; no clear D gene. The sample here was PBMCs, taken at surgery. The receptor's source is a male donor with early-stage non-small cell lung cancer. The CDR3 reads CASSLLGATDMQYF. Written as DNA, the CDR3 is TGTGCCAGCAGCTTACTGGGTGCCACAGATATGCAGTATTTT.